A single T cell receptor beta chain is shown here with its context. Its antigen is not yet known. Within one base of it there is no much larger clone, and no base qualities were kept. Libraries were constructed by the immunoSEQ multiplex PCR assay. A mixture of 60 forward primers for TCR Vbeta segments and 13 reverse primers for TCR Jbeta segments was used in the multiplex PCR. Amplification of the CDR3 region of rearranged TCR beta genes was performed with a multiplex PCR assay on genomic DNA. Amplified TCR beta libraries were sequenced as 87-base-pair reads on the Illumina HiSeq System. In the authors' own workflow: A later analysis tallied tens of millions of unique TCR beta chains across the 600 to 700 repertoires, and about 12 million of those chains were shared by two or more donors. Raw reads were error-corrected and collapsed into unique sequences by a nearest-neighbor algorithm in which closely related sequences were merged to remove PCR and sequencing errors. V, D and J gene segments were assigned by aligning CDR3 sequences to IMGT reference sequences. Each retained sequence needed at least a six-nucleotide match to both a V gene segment and a J gene segment. Rearrangements were called productive when the CDR3 lacked stop codons and stayed in frame with V and J; all others were non-productive. Following IMGT convention, CDR3 was defined as the stretch from the second conserved V-encoded cysteine up to the conserved J-encoded phenylalanine. The earlier analysis of approximately 590 of the donors excluded any sequence lacking an unambiguous match to a single V gene segment. An earlier analysis of 587 of the donors called V segments functional above 56.7% productive rearrangements and segregating when the between-donor standard deviation exceeded 5%. A statistical classification framework was developed to diagnose cytomegalovirus status using the catalog of TCR beta chain sequences. A later analysis assigned V and J genes by comparing TCR nucleotide sequences with IMGT/GENE-DB human TR gene sequences. In a later analysis, CDR3 sequences and most-parsimonious VDJ recombination scenarios were assigned using the TCRdist pipeline. A later analysis defined each TCR beta chain by its CDR3 amino acid sequence plus V-gene family, and excluded reads lacking a unique V-gene family. A later analysis removed 500 to 650 highly shared, low-generation-probability nucleotide sequences to deal with suspected cross-contamination and a sequencing artifact. In a later analysis, a clonal expansion index for each public chain was calculated from normalized within-repertoire ranks of inferred template counts. Generation probabilities in a later analysis came from a VDJ recombination model fitted to out-of-frame rearrangements, and those results were checked against IGoR. A later analysis scored TCR-TCR, TCR-HLA and TCR-CMV co-occurrence with hypergeometric tests, applying a repertoire-size bias correction to TCR pairs. A later analysis estimated false discovery rates by permuting HLA or CMV assignments 20 times. In a later analysis, co-occurring TCRs were grouped with DBSCAN, and TCRdist sequence similarity was added when clustering was performed within HLA-allele-positive subsets. Co-occurrence clustering excluded repertoires with fewer than 30,000 or more than 120,000 public chains, plus five with anomalous nucleotide sharing. Here the immuneACCESS table is served through TCRdb, limited to in-frame sequences with V and J called. Missing clones are a known gap in these copies; in checked studies unresolved V genes cover under half, and the rest lacks a known reason. V and J calls and clone size are as listed in that table; D and trimming were resolved from the DNA. The sample data list 80,000 to 100,000 clones, and roughly 80% of these were observed just once. The ten most abundant clones make up about 3.3% of the sample.

This entry belongs to a study of cytomegalovirus exposure and HLA in healthy donors (TCRdb year 2017). General notes on the study: In an earlier analysis of 550 to 750 of the donors, 276 Gb of sequence data and about 110 million unique TCR beta sequences from 180 million or so T cells were reported. An early release that covered about 600 HLA-typed donors contained around 330 gigabases of sequencing data and tens of millions of unique TCR sequences. The genetic ancestry cluster associated with self-reported Caucasian donors included 65% to 90% of the roughly 390 genotyped donors. The study aimed to test whether signatures of past pathogen exposure could be identified by cataloging public T cell receptors. The study used immunosequencing to profile the T cell repertoires of several hundred subjects and linked those repertoires to cytomegalovirus serostatus. Along with the approximately 600-subject first cohort, a separate validation cohort of some 130 different subjects was used. High-throughput TCR immunosequencing, statistical association of individual TCRs with disease status, and machine learning were combined to predict cytomegalovirus infection status. A later analysis re-examined previously published TCR beta repertoires from 600 to 700 donors and added high-resolution HLA genotyping to investigate patterns of TCR occurrence. In the later analysis, no new phenotypic data were used to find candidate immune exposures; instead, reliance was placed on TCR beta sequences and their occurrence across donors. In an earlier analysis of 587 of the donors, high-throughput TCR beta sequencing was used to judge whether each TCR beta V gene segment behaved as functional or pseudogenic. Donor age, sex, ethnicity and CMV serostatus were compiled together with the repertoire data. A later genetic analysis took genome-wide SNP genotypes for about 55% of the 666 donors and used that subset as a discovery cohort. All discovery cohort repertoires had been generated using a single sequencing platform. Both class I and class II loci were covered by HLA typing, at four-digit resolution. Typing coverage differed by locus: A, B, C, DRB1 and DQB1 were typed in about 620-630 donors, DQA1 in 500 to 550, DPA1 in around 610, and DPB1 in 400 to 480. Four to six DR-DQ haplotypes were handled as single units for association and clustering because linkage in the cohort was strong. Among around 400 genotyped donors of the cohort, an average of around 220,000 unique TCR beta nucleotide sequences was sequenced per donor, of which about 19% were non-productive.

The CDR3 starts with the cysteine, ends with the phenylalanine, and has 16 residues. Only the CDR3 region is kept as DNA, spanning 48 bases read in frame from base 1. CDR1 SNHLY and CDR2 FYNNEI were looked up in the germline V gene. V is shortened by 1 base, J by 4 bases, and the region joining them spans 14 bases. The cohort was made up of 666 healthy bone marrow donors. At the time of sampling, every cohort member was nominally healthy, though immune exposures that went unrecorded were likely present. The donor was CMV seronegative and belonged to the group of more than 300 seronegative cohort members. A peripheral blood sample was provided by each donor, and peripheral blood mononuclear cells were used for TCR beta sequencing. The Qiagen DNeasy Blood Extraction Kit was used to extract genomic DNA from the blood cell samples. What the research found in general, with its limitations: The 87-base-pair reads could not distinguish some IMGT-functional V segments, including TRBV6-2 and TRBV6-3, so those segments were excluded. Sequencing depth was assumed to be roughly uniform across donors in the presence/absence analyses, though that assumption may not hold. Assigning TCR associations to individual alleles was difficult when HLA alleles, especially DR and DQ, strongly co-occurred. According to a later analysis, TCR association rates differed among HLA loci, with DRB1 alleles showing the most associated TCRs and HLA-C alleles showing the fewest. For the cohort, immune exposure information was limited to CMV serostatus. At a false discovery rate of 0.05, a later analysis linked some 18,000 TCR beta sequences to specific HLA alleles. In the study, 150 to 200 TCR beta chains were listed as associated with cytomegalovirus. In a later analysis, most CMV-associated TCR beta chains were found to appear HLA-restricted, with HLA associations seemingly driven largely by CMV exposure. The classifier was reported to diagnose cytomegalovirus status with high specificity and sensitivity in both the original and validation cohorts. Three of the identified cytomegalovirus-associated TCR beta chains were confirmed in vitro to be specific for cytomegalovirus antigens. Broadly in line with IMGT annotations, most TCR beta V segments showed up in productive rearrangements about 87% or about 30% of the time in an earlier analysis of approximately 600 of the donors. Because counts were too low, 15 to 20 rarely observed V segments, including chromosome 9 orphons, were left out of the earlier analysis of 500 to 650 of the donors. A later analysis reported that several top co-occurrence clusters appeared linked to parvovirus B19, influenza, CMV and Epstein-Barr virus. The cohort was sequenced for TCR beta chains only, and without alpha or paired-chain data the features that could be detected were limited. In a later genetic analysis, fewer N-insertions in productive TCRs were reported among donors in an Asian-associated ancestry cluster than the roughly 700-donor mean. A group of highly shared sequence variants was considered likely to be a technical artifact of the sequencing pipeline. In a later analysis, HLA-associated TCR beta chains showed more clonal expansion and lower generation probabilities than non-associated chains that were equally common. Most TCR sequences were observed very rarely across donors, whereas some public TCRs were present in many individuals. A further reported finding was that TCR beta sequences accurately predicted the HLA-A and HLA-B alleles for most subjects in the first cohort. Linkage disequilibrium might explain the correlated functional status among segregating V segments, but an unknown experimental factor could not be ruled out. V-gene and J-gene trimming of TCR beta chains was associated with a missense DCLRE1C variant in a later genetic analysis, and the association was replicated in an independent cohort. Because HLA typing was unavailable for some donors at each locus, only the typed subset was used in association tests. The authors suggested that the approach could potentially be generalized to other disease states and immunological phenotypes.

Recombination linked TRBV2 to TRBJ2-1; TRBD2 could be the D gene, as 6 bases match. The sequence came from a middle-aged man in good health and CMV-seronegative. The material sequenced was PBMCs. The DNA sequence is as follows: TGTGCCAGCAGTGAAGGGCTGTGGGGGGAGTACAATGAGCAGTTCTTC. Its amino acids are CASSEGLWGEYNEQFF.